This T cell receptor beta chain derives from a study of T cell changes during pregnancy in multiple sclerosis. The assay was immunoSEQ multiplex PCR, and TCRdb's table has in-frame clones only and misses some. This sample has 65,000 to 70,000 clones, with 85% to 95% found just once. Source: peripheral blood, taken in the third trimester of pregnancy. The TCR originated in a female donor in good health, enrolled as a control in a pregnancy study.

CDR3 DNA sequence: TGCGCCAGCAGCTTTAACCCAGGGCGGCTGAACACTGAAGCTTTCTTT. As protein: CASSFNPGRLNTEAFF. The chain has TRBV5-1 and TRBJ1-1; D is perhaps TRBD1 (5 bases). CDR3 size: 16 residues. The germline V gene encodes CDR1 SGHRS and CDR2 YFSETQ. V was trimmed by 2 bases and J by 0 bases, leaving 14 bases between them. The complete variable domain, with remaining parts taken from reference TRBV5-1 and TRBJ1-1, reads KAGVTQTPRYLIKTRGQQVTLSCSPISGHRSVSWYQQTPGQGLQFLFEYFSETQRNKGNFPGRFSGRQFSNSRSEMNVSTLELGDSALYLCASSFNPGRLNTEAFFGQGTRLTVV.